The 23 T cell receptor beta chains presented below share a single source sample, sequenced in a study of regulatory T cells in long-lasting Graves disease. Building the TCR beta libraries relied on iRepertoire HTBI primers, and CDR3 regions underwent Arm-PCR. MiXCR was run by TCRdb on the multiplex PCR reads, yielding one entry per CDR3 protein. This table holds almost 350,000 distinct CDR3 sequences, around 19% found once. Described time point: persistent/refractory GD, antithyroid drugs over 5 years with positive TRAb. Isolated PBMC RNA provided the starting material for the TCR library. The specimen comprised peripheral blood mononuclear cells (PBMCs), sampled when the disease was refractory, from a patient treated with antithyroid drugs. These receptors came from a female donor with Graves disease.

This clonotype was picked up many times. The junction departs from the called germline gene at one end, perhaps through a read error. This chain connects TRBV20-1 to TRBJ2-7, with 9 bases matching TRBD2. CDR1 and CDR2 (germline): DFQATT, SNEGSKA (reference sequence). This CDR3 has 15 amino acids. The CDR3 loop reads CSASRLAGISSEQYF. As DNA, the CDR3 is TGCAGTGCTAGTCGTCTAGCGGGGATCTCCTCCGAGCAGTACTTC.

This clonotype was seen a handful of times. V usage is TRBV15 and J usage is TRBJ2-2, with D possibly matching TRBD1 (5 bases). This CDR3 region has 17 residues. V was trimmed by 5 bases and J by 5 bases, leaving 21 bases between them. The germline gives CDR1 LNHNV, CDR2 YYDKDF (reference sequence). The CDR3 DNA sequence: TGTGCCACCAGCCGAAGTCCGTTCACGAAGGGGACCGGGGAGCTGTTTTTT. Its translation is CATSRSPFTKGTGELFF.

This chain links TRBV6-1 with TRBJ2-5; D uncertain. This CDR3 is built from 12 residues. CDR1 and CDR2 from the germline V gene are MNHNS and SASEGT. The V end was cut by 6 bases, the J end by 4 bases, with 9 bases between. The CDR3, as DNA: TGTGCCAGCAGCTCGAACGGAGAGACCCAGTACTTC. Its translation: CASSSNGETQYF.

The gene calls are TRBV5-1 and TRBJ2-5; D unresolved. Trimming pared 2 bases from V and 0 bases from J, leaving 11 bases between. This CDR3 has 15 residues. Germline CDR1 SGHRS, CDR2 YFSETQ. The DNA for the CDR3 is TGCGCCAGCAGCTTTGCACTGGAATACCAAGAGACCCAGTACTTC. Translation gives CASSFALEYQETQYF.

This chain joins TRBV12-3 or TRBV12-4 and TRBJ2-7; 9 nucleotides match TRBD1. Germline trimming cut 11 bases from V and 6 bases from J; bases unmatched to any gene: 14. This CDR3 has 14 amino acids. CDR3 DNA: TGTGCCCCCCCGTTGGTACAGGGGGCTGGCGAGCAGTACTTC. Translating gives CAPPLVQGAGEQYF.

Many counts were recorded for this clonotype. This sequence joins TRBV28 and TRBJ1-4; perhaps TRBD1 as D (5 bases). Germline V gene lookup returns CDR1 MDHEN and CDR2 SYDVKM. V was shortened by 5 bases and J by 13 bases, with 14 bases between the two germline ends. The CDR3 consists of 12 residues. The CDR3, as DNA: TGTGCCAGCAGTCCAGCTTGGGGCCTACTGTTTTTT. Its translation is CASSPAWGLLFF.

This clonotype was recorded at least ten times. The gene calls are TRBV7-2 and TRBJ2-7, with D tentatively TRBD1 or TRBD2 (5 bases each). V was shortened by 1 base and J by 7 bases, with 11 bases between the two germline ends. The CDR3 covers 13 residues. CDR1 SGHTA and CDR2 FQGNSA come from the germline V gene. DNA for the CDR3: TGTGCCAGCAGCTTAGTAGACAGAGGGGAGCAGTACTTC. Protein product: CASSLVDRGEQYF. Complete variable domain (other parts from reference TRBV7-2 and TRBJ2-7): GAGVSQSPSNKVTEKGKDVELRCDPISGHTALYWYRQSLGQGLEFLIYFQGNSAPDKSGLPSDRFSAERTGGSVSTLTIQRTQQEDSAVYLCASSLVDRGEQYFGPGTRLTVT.

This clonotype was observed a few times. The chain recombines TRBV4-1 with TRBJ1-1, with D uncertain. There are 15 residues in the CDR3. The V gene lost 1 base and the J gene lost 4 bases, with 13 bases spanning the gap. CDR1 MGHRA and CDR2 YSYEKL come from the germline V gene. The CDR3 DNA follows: TGCGCCAGCAGCCAAGGCGACGTGCGGGGCACTGAAGCTTTCTTT. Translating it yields CASSQGDVRGTEAFF.

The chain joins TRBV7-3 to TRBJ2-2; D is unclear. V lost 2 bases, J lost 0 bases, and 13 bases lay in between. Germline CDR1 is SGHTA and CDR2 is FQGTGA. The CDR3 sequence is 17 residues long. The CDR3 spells CASSLSRSGANTGELFF. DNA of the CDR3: TGTGCCAGCAGCTTATCACGGAGTGGGGCGAACACCGGGGAGCTGTTTTTT.

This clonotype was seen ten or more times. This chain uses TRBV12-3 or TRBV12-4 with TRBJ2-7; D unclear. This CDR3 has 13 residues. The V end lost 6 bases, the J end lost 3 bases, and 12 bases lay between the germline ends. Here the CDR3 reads CASSLQRNYEQYF. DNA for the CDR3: TGTGCCAGCAGCCTACAGAGAAACTACGAGCAGTACTTC.

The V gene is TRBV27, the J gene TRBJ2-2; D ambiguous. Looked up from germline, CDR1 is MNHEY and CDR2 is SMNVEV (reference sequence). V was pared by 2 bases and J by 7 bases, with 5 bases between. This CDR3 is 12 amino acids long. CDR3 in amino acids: CASSLNRGELFF. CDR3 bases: TGTGCCAGCAGTTTAAACCGCGGGGAGCTGTTTTTT.

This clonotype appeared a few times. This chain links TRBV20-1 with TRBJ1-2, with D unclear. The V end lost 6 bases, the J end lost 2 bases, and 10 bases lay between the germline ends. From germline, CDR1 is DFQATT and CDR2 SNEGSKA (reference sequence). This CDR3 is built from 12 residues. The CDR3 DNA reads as TGCAGTGCCTACCCACGGAACTATGGCTACACCTTC. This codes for CSAYPRNYGYTF.

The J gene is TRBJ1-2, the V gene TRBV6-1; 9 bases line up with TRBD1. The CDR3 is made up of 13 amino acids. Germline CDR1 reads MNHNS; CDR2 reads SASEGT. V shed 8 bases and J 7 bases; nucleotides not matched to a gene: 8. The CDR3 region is CASGSGQGRGYTF. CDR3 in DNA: TGTGCCAGCGGGTCGGGACAGGGCCGTGGCTACACCTTC.

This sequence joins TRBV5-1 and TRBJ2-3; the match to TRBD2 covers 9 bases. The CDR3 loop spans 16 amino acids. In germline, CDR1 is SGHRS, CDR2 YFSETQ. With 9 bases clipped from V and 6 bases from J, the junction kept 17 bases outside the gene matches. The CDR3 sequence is CATTPHSGGSQDTQYF. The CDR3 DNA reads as TGCGCCACTACGCCCCATAGCGGGGGAAGTCAGGATACGCAGTATTTT.

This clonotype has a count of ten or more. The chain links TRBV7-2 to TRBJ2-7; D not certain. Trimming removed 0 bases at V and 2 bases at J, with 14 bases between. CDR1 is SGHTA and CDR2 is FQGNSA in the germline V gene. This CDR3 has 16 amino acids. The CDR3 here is CASSLALGSAAYEQYF. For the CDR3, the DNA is TGTGCCAGCAGCTTAGCGTTAGGATCCGCCGCCTACGAGCAGTACTTC.

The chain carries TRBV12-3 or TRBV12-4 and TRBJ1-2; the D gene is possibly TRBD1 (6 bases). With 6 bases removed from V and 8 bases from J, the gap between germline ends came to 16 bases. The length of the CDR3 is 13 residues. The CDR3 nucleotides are TGTGCCAGCAGCGCACAGGGACTTGGAGGCTACACCTTC. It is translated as CASSAQGLGGYTF.

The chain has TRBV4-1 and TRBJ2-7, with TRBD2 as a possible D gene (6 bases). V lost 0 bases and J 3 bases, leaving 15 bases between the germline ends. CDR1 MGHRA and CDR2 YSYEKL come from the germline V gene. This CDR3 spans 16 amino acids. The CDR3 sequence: CASSQDPGSINYEQYF. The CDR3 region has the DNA TGCGCCAGCAGCCAAGATCCCGGGAGTATTAACTACGAGCAGTACTTC.

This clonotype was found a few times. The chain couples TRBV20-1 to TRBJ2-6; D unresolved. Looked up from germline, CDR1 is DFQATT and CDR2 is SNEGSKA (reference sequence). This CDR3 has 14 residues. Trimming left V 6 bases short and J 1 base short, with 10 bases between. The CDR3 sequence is CSATLGSGANVLTF. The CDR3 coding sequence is TGCAGTGCAACTCTAGGGTCTGGGGCCAACGTCCTGACTTTC.

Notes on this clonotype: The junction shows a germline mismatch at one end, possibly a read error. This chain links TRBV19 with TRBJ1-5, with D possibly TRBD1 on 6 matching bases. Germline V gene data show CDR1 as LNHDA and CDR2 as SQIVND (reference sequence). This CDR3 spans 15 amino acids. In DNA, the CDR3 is TGTGCCGGTAGTGCAGGGGTCCTCTCCAATCAGCCCCAGCATTTT. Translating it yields CAGSAGVLSNQPQHF.

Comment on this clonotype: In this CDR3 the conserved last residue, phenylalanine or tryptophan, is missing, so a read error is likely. The CDR3 DNA follows: TGCGCCAGCAGCTTGGGACAATCACCCCTCCACCTT. Protein: CASSLGQSPLHL. The chain couples TRBV5-1 to TRBJ1-6; D is uncertain. Germline loops: CDR1 SGHRS, CDR2 YFSETQ. Trimming left V 0 bases short and J 10 bases short, with 5 bases between. This CDR3 has 12 amino acids.

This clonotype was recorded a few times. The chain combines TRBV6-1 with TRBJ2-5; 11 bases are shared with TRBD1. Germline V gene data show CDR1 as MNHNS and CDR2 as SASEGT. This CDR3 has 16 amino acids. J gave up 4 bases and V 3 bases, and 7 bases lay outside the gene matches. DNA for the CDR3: TGTGCCAGCAGTGACTACCGGGACAGGGGGGGAGAGACCCAGTACTTC. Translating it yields CASSDYRDRGGETQYF.

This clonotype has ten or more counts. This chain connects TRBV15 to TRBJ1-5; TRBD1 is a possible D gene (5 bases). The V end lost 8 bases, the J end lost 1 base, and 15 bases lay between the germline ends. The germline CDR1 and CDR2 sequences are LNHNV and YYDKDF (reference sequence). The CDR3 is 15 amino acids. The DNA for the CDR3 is TGTGCCACCCATCCGCAGGAGGGGAGCAATCAGCCCCAGCATTTT. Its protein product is CATHPQEGSNQPQHF.

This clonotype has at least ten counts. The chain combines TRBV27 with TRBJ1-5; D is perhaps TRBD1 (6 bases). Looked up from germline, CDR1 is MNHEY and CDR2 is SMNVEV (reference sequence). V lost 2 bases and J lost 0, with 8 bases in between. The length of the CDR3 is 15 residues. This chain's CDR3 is CASSLTGFSNQPQHF. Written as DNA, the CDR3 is TGTGCCAGCAGTTTAACAGGGTTTAGCAATCAGCCCCAGCATTTT.